This TCR beta chain was profiled in a study of blood T cell repertoires in COVID-19. Study-level information: T cells, B-cell-depleted T cells, or PBMCs supplied cDNA or gDNA.

Per the study methods: Scientists estimated how many nucleated cells there were by amplifying reference gene primers. The data were produced by immunoSEQ multiplex PCR, yet TCRdb's version contains in-frame clones alone and is incomplete. The D gene and trimming were derived from the DNA, and the V and J assignments and clone size from that table. The table lists tens of thousands of clones, approximately 86% of them singletons, with roughly 2.9% in the top ten. V lost 4 bases to trimming and J lost 6 bases; unmatched junction nucleotides: 12. The CDR3 totals 16 residues. From germline, CDR1 is SGHRS and CDR2 YFSETQ.

This TCR was sampled from a woman of 80 years or more with acute or convalescent COVID-19. The specimen was peripheral blood. The rearrangement uses TRBV5-1 and TRBJ2-7; 11 nucleotides align to TRBD1. CDR3 coding DNA: TGCGCCAGCAGCCTCCGGGACAGGGGGAACGGTGGCGAGCAGTACTTC. Amino acid sequence: CASSLRDRGNGGEQYF.